This TCR beta chain is drawn from a study of identical twins. With template switching, a universal primer site was added, and the cDNA carried unique molecular identifiers. TCRdb re-called the 5' RACE reads with MiXCR, one entry per CDR3 protein. The sample comprises roughly 1,500,000 distinct CDR3 sequences, under 35% of which are singletons, and 0.27% rests with the top ten. This clonotype appeared many times. Germline V lookup: CDR1 ENHRY, CDR2 SYGVKD. Trimming took off 4 bases at V and 4 bases at J, with 14 bases between the two ends. The CDR3 contains 16 residues. Healthy Caucasian individuals made up all the donors.

Sequencing was performed on cord blood. This chain joins TRBV10-3 and TRBJ2-6; no firm D call. This receptor was obtained from a newborn girl in good health. The CDR3 sequence is CAISVSILSGANVLTF. For the CDR3, the DNA is TGTGCCATCAGTGTTTCTATCCTCTCAGGGGCCAACGTCCTGACTTTC.